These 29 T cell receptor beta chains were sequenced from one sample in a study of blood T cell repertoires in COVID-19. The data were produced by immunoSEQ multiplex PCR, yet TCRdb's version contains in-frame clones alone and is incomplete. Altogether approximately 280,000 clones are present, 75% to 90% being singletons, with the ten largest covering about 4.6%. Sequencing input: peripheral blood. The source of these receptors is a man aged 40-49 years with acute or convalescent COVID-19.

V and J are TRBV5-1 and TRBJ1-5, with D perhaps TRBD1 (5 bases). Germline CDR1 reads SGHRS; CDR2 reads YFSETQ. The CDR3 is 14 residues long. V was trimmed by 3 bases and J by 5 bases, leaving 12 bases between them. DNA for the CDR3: TGCGCCAGCAGCTGGGGAGGGGCGGATCAGCCCCAGCATTTT. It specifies CASSWGGADQPQHF.

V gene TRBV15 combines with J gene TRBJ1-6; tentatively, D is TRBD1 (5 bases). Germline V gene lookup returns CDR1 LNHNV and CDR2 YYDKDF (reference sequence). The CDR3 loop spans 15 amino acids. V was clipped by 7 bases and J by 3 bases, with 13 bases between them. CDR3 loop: CATTQGTGYNSPLHF. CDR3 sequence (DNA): TGTGCCACCACCCAAGGTACAGGCTATAATTCACCCCTCCACTTT.

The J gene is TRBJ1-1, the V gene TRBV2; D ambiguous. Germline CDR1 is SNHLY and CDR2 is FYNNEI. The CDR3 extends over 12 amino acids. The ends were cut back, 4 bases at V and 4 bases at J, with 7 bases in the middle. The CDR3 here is CASSGPSTEAFF. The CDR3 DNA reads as TGTGCCAGCAGTGGGCCATCCACTGAAGCTTTCTTT.

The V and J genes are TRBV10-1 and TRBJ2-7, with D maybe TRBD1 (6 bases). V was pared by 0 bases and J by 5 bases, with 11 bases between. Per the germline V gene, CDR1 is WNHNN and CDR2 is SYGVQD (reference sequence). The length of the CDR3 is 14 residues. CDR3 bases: TGCGCCAGCAGTGAGTCGTGGCAGGGGAACGAGCAGTACTTC. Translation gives CASSESWQGNEQYF.

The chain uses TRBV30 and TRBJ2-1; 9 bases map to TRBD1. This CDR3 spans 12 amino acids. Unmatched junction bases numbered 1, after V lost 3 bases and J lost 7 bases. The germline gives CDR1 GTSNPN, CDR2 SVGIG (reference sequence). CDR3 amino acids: CAWRDRGNEQFF. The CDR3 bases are TGTGCCTGGAGGGACAGGGGTAATGAGCAGTTCTTC.

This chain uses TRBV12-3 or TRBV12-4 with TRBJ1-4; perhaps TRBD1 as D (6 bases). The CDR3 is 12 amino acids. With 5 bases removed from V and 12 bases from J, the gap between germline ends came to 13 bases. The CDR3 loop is CASSPTGKELFF. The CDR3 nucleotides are TGTGCCAGCAGTCCAACAGGGAAGGAACTGTTTTTT.

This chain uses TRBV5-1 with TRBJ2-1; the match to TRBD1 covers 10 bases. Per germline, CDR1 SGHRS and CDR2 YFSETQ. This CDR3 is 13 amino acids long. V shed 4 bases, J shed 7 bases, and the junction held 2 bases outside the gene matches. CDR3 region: CASSKGQGNEQFF. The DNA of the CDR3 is TGCGCCAGCAGCAAGGGACAGGGGAATGAGCAGTTCTTC.

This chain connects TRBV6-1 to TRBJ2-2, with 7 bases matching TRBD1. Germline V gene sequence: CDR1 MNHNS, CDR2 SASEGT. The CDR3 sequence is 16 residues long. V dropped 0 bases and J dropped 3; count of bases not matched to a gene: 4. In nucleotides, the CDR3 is TGTGCCAGCAGTGAAGCGACAGGGTGGGACACCGGGGAGCTGTTTTTT. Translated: CASSEATGWDTGELFF.

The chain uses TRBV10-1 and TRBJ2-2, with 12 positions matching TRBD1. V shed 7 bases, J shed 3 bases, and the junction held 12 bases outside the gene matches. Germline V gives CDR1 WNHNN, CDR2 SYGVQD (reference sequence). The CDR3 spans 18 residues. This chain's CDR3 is CASNPGQGAKGDTGELFF. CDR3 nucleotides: TGCGCCAGCAATCCGGGACAGGGGGCTAAGGGAGACACCGGGGAGCTGTTTTTT.

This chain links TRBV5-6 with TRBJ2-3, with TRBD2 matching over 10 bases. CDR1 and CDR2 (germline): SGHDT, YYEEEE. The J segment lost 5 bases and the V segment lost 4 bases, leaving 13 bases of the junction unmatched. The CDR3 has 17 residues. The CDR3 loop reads CASSPGWERGGRDTQYF. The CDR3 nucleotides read TGTGCCAGCAGCCCGGGTTGGGAGCGGGGGGGCCGAGATACGCAGTATTTT.

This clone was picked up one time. The CDR3 sequence: CASKLNTEAFF. Written as DNA, the CDR3 is TGTGCCAGTAAATTGAACACTGAAGCTTTCTTT. The chain uses TRBV28 and TRBJ1-1; D not certain. V lost 9 bases and J 0 bases, leaving 5 bases between the germline ends. Germline CDR1 and CDR2: MDHEN and SYDVKM. The CDR3 consists of 11 residues.

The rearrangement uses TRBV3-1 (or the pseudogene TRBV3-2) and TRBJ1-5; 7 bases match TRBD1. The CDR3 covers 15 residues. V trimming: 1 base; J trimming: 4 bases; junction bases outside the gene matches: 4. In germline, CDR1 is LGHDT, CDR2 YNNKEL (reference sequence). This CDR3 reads CASSQATGVNQPQHF. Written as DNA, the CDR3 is TGTGCCAGCAGCCAAGCAACAGGGGTGAATCAGCCCCAGCATTTT.

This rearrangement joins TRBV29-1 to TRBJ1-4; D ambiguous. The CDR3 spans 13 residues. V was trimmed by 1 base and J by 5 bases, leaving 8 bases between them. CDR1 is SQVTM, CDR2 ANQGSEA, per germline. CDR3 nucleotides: TGCAGCGTTGAAGCACAGCAAAATGAAAAACTGTTTTTT. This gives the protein CSVEAQQNEKLFF. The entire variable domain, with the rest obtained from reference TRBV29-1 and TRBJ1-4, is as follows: SAVISQKPSRDICQRGTSLTIQCQVDSQVTMMFWYRQQPGQSLTLIATANQGSEATYESGFVIDKFPISRPNLTFSTLTVSNMSPEDSSIYLCSVEAQQNEKLFFGSGTQLSVL.

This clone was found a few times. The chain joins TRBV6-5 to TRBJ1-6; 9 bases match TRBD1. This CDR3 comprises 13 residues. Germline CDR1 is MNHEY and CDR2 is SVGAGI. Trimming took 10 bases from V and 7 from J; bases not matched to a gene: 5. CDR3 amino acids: CATSGTGNSPLHF. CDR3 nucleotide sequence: TGTGCCACTTCCGGGACAGGGAATTCACCCCTCCACTTT.

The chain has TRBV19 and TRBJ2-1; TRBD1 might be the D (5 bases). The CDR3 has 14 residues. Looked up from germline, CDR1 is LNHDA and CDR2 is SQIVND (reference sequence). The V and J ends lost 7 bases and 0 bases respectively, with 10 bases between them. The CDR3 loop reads CASKGSPSYNEQFF. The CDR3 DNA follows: TGTGCCAGTAAGGGGTCCCCCTCCTACAATGAGCAGTTCTTC.

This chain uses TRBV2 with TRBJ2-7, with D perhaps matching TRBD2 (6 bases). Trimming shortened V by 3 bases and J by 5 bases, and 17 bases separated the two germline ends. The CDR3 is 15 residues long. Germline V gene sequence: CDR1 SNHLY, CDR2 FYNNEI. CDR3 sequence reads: CASSENGGADHEQYF. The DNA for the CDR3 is TGTGCCAGCAGTGAGAACGGGGGAGCGGACCACGAGCAGTACTTC.

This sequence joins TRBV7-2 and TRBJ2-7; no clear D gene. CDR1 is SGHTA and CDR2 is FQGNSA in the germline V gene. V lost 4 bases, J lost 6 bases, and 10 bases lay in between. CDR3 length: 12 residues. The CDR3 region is CASSSNSPEQYF. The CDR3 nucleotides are TGTGCCAGCAGCTCGAACTCCCCCGAGCAGTACTTC.

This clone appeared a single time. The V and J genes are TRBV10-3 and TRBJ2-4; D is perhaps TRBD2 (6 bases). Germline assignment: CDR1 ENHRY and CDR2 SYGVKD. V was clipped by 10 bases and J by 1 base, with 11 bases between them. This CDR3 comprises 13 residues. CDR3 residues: CATGGEAKNIQYF. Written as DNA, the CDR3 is TGTGCCACCGGAGGGGAGGCCAAAAACATTCAGTACTTC.

The CDR3 here is CASSGRQVATNEKLFF. CDR3 DNA: TGTGCCAGCAGTGGCCGACAGGTTGCAACTAATGAAAAACTGTTTTTT. The rearrangement uses TRBV2 and TRBJ1-4; TRBD1 is a possible D gene (6 bases). CDR3 length: 16 amino acids. Per germline, CDR1 SNHLY and CDR2 FYNNEI. V lost 4 bases and J 0 bases, leaving 12 bases between the germline ends.

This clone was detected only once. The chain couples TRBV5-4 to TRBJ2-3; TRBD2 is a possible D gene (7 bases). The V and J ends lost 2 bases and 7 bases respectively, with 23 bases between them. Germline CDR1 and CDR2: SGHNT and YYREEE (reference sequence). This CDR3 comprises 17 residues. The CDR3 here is CASSFFSPGAGANTQYF. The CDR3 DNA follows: TGTGCCAGCAGCTTTTTCAGCCCAGGCGCGGGGGCCAATACGCAGTATTTT.

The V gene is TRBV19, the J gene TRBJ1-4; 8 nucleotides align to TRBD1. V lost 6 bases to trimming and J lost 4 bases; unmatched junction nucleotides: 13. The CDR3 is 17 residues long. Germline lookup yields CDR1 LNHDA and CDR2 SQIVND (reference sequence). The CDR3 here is CASRPLGTGLYNEKLFF. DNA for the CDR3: TGTGCCAGTAGGCCTCTTGGGACAGGCCTTTATAATGAAAAACTGTTTTTT.

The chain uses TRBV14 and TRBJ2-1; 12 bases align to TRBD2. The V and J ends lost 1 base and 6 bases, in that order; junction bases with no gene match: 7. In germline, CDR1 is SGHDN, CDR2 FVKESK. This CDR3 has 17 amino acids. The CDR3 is CASSQGPSGGGRNEQFF. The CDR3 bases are TGTGCCAGCAGCCAAGGTCCTAGCGGGGGGGGTCGCAATGAGCAGTTCTTC.

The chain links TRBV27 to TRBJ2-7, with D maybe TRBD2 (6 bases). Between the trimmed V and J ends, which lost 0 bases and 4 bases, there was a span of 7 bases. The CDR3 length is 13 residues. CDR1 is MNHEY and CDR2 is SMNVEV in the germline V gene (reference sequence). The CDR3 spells CASSLSGLYEQYF. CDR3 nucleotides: TGTGCCAGCAGTTTATCGGGACTTTACGAGCAGTACTTC.

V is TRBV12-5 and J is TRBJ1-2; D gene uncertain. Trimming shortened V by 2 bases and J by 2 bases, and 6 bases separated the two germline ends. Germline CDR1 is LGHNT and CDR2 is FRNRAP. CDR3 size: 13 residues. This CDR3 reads CASGLSGNYGYTF. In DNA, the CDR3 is TGTGCTAGTGGTTTGTCCGGGAACTATGGCTACACCTTC.

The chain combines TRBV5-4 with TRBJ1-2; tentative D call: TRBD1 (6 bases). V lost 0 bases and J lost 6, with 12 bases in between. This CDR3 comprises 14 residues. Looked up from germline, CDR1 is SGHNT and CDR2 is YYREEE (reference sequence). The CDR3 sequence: CASSLVRGANGYTF. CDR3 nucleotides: TGTGCCAGCAGCTTGGTTCGGGGGGCGAATGGCTACACCTTC.

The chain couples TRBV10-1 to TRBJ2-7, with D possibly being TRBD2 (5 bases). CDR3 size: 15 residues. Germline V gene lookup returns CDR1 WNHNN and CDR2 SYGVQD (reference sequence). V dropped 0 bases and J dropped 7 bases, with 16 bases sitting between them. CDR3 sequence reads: CASSESAGLGKEQYF. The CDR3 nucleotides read TGCGCCAGCAGTGAGTCGGCAGGACTCGGGAAGGAGCAGTACTTC.

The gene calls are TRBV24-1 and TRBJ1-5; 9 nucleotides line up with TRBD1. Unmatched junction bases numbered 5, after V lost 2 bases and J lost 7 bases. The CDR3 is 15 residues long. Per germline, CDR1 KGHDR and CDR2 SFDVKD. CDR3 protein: CATSDSITGGQPQHF. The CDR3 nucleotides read TGTGCCACCAGTGATTCTATTACAGGGGGCCAGCCCCAGCATTTT.

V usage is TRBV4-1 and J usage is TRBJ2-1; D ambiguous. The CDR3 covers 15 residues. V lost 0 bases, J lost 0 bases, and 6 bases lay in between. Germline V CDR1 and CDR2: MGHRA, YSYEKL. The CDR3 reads CASSQELRSYNEQFF. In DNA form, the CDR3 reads TGCGCCAGCAGCCAAGAACTACGCTCCTACAATGAGCAGTTCTTC.

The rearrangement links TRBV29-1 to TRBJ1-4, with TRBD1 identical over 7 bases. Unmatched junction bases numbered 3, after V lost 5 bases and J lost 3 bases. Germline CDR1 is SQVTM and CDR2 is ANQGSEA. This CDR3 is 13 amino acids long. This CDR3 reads CSVTGVPNEKLFF. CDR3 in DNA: TGCAGCGTTACAGGGGTCCCTAATGAAAAACTGTTTTTT.